This paragraph covers one TCR beta chain sequence. The data stem from a study of blood T cell repertoires in COVID-19. As originally analysed: Reference gene primer amplification gave estimated nucleated cell counts. Assay used: immunoSEQ multiplex PCR; TCRdb lists only in-frame clones, some missing. V and J calls and clone size are copied from that table; D and trimming were computed from the DNA. In the table there are approximately 220,000 clones, 85% to 90% of which are singletons. CDR1 and CDR2 from the germline V gene are KGHSH and LQKENI. The CDR3 is 16 amino acids. The V segment lost 6 bases and the J segment 0 bases; nucleotides outside the gene matches: 8.

Sequenced sample: peripheral blood. The genes are TRBV18 and TRBJ1-5; 7 nucleotides align to TRBD1. The clonotype was recovered from a woman in her forties or fifties with acute or convalescent COVID-19. Written as DNA, the CDR3 is TGTGCCAGCTCTACAGGGGTCCCGAATAGCAATCAGCCCCAGCATTTT. This sequence encodes CASSTGVPNSNQPQHF.